Listed here are 25 T cell receptor beta chains from one sample, sequenced in a study of T cells in tumors after PD-1 blockade. The data were produced by immunoSEQ multiplex PCR, yet TCRdb's version contains in-frame clones alone and is incomplete. Among some 14,000 clones, about 66% were seen once, and the ten largest hold 30% to 40%. The specimen was tumor tissue, collected after anti-PD-1 treatment. Receptor source: a human donor with cutaneous squamous cell carcinoma.

This chain joins TRBV7-9 and TRBJ2-3; 12 bases agree with TRBD2. The ends lost 6 bases at V and 1 base at J; junction bases unmatched: 8. The germline V gene has CDR1 SEHNR and CDR2 FQNEAQ (reference sequence). This CDR3 is built from 17 residues. The CDR3: CASRETWTSGGTDTQYF. Written as DNA, the CDR3 is TGTGCCAGCAGGGAGACTTGGACTAGCGGGGGCACAGATACGCAGTATTTT.

The rearrangement uses TRBV28 and TRBJ2-2; 12 bases fit TRBD2. Per germline, CDR1 MDHEN and CDR2 SYDVKM. Germline trimming cut 2 bases from V and 3 bases from J; bases unmatched to any gene: 1. The CDR3 consists of 16 residues. The CDR3, as DNA: TGTGCCAGCAGTTTACTAGCGGGAGGGCACACCGGGGAGCTGTTTTTT. Its translation: CASSLLAGGHTGELFF.

This sequence joins TRBV10-3 and TRBJ2-7; TRBD1 agrees at 10 bases. Germline CDR1 and CDR2: ENHRY and SYGVKD. V dropped 0 bases and J dropped 7; count of bases not matched to a gene: 6. CDR3 length: 15 amino acids. The DNA for the CDR3 is TGTGCCATCAGTGAGTCGGGACAGGGGCGTCGAGAGCAGTACTTC. This encodes CAISESGQGRREQYF.

As for this clone: A junction end diverges from the germline sequence, so it may reflect a read error. The chain joins TRBV6-1 to TRBJ1-4; D remains unclear. Germline assignment: CDR1 MNHNS and CDR2 SASEGT. The CDR3 extends over 14 amino acids. The CDR3 DNA reads as TGTGCCAGCAGTGAACTTGAAGCTAGTGGAAAAACTGTTTTT. This sequence encodes CASSELEASGKTVF.

CDR3 residues: CASSHSGSSYNEQFF. The CDR3 region has the DNA TGTGCCAGCAGCCATAGCGGGAGCTCCTACAATGAGCAGTTCTTC. This chain connects TRBV7-3 to TRBJ2-1; TRBD2 aligns across 9 bases. The CDR3 extends over 15 amino acids. J gave up 0 bases and V 5 bases, and 2 bases lay outside the gene matches. Germline loops: CDR1 SGHTA, CDR2 FQGTGA.

This clone is classed as medium-sized. V and J are TRBV19 and TRBJ2-1; 8 nucleotides match TRBD2. The CDR3 spans 16 residues. The germline V gene has CDR1 LNHDA and CDR2 SQIVND (reference sequence). With V trimmed by 5 bases and J by 0 bases, 6 bases remained unmatched. The DNA of the CDR3 is TGTGCCAGTAGTCCAATAGCGGGGAGCTCCTACAATGAGCAGTTCTTC. It codes for CASSPIAGSSYNEQFF.

This chain links TRBV28 with TRBJ1-1; D not resolved. Germline V gene lookup returns CDR1 MDHEN and CDR2 SYDVKM. The CDR3 extends over 14 amino acids. V lost 7 bases and J lost 1, with 13 bases in between. The CDR3 is CASTLLGSNTEAFF. Here the CDR3 DNA reads TGTGCCAGCACCCTGCTAGGATCGAACACTGAAGCTTTCTTT.

The chain combines TRBV5-5 with TRBJ2-7; possible D gene TRBD2, 6 bases. The CDR3 has 14 amino acids. Germline CDR1 and CDR2: SGHKS and YYEKEE (reference sequence). The ends were cut back, 7 bases at V and 2 bases at J, with 16 bases in the middle. CDR3 protein: CASFGGTQTYEQYF. CDR3 DNA: TGTGCCAGCTTTGGCGGGACTCAGACCTACGAGCAGTACTTC.

J is TRBJ1-5 and V is TRBV28; TRBD1 aligns across 8 bases. CDR3 length: 14 amino acids. CDR1 and CDR2 (germline): MDHEN, SYDVKM. With 6 bases clipped from V and 3 bases from J, the junction kept 4 bases outside the gene matches. The CDR3 reads CASSRDRTNQPQHF. DNA of the CDR3: TGTGCCAGCAGCCGGGACAGGACCAATCAGCCCCAGCATTTT.

The gene calls are TRBV25-1 and TRBJ2-7; tentatively, D is TRBD1 (6 bases). The germline CDR1 and CDR2 sequences are MGHDK and SYGVNS. Trimming took 6 bases from V and 0 from J, leaving 9 bases between them. The CDR3 loop spans 13 amino acids. The CDR3 here is CASSTTGSYEQYF. CDR3 sequence (DNA): TGTGCCAGCAGCACGACAGGCTCCTACGAGCAGTACTTC.

The J gene is TRBJ2-1, the V gene TRBV7-7; D is possibly TRBD1 (6 bases). The CDR3 covers 17 residues. The germline gives CDR1 SSHAT, CDR2 FNYEAQ (reference sequence). V lost 1 base and J 6 bases, leaving 19 bases between the germline ends. CDR3 loop: CASSLGWGLPHANEQFF. The CDR3 DNA follows: TGTGCCAGCAGCTTAGGATGGGGGCTACCCCATGCCAATGAGCAGTTCTTC.

V gene TRBV6-2 or TRBV6-3 combines with J gene TRBJ1-5; D is unresolved. Between the trimmed V and J ends, which lost 2 bases and 2 bases, there was a span of 10 bases. Germline values: CDR1 MNHEY, CDR2 SVGEGT. The CDR3 is 15 residues long. CDR3 amino acids: CASSYEGLGNQPQHF. The CDR3 DNA reads TGTGCCAGCAGTTACGAAGGGCTTGGCAATCAGCCCCAGCATTTT.

The J gene is TRBJ2-6, the V gene TRBV19, with 7 bases aligning to TRBD1. Germline CDR1 LNHDA, CDR2 SQIVND (reference sequence). V trimming: 3 bases; J trimming: 2 bases; junction bases outside the gene matches: 1. The CDR3 extends over 15 amino acids. The CDR3 DNA sequence: TGTGCCAGTAGTATCGACAGGGCTGGGGCCAACGTCCTGACTTTC. Amino acids: CASSIDRAGANVLTF.

V and J are TRBV6-5 and TRBJ1-2, with a weak D call TRBD1 (5 bases). This CDR3 contains 14 residues. Germline-derived CDR1 and CDR2 are MNHEY and SVGAGI. V was pared by 2 bases and J by 3 bases, with 10 bases between. The CDR3 sequence: CASSYAARDYGYTF. CDR3 coding DNA: TGTGCCAGCAGTTACGCCGCCAGGGACTATGGCTACACCTTC.

The chain carries TRBV19 and TRBJ2-2, with TRBD1 matching over 9 bases. Looked up from germline, CDR1 is LNHDA and CDR2 is SQIVND (reference sequence). V was pared by 9 bases and J by 1 base, with 3 bases of the junction left unmatched. The CDR3 totals 14 residues. The CDR3 is CASKDRGNTGELFF. CDR3 in DNA: TGTGCCAGCAAGGACAGGGGGAACACCGGGGAGCTGTTTTTT.

This sequence joins TRBV6-2 or TRBV6-3 and TRBJ2-3; D gene ambiguous. Germline V lookup: CDR1 MNHEY, CDR2 SVGEGT. The CDR3 spans 16 residues. Trimming pared 5 bases from V and 0 bases from J, leaving 15 bases between. The CDR3 region is CASSLGPQSSTDTQYF. The CDR3 DNA reads TGTGCCAGCAGTCTCGGCCCACAATCTAGCACAGATACGCAGTATTTT.

The J gene is TRBJ1-2, the V gene TRBV29-1; no clear D. Germline values: CDR1 SQVTM, CDR2 ANQGSEA. The CDR3 spans 13 residues. Trimming took off 7 bases at V and 3 bases at J, with 15 bases between the two ends. CDR3 bases: TGCAGCGCCGCCCGAAGGCAGTACTATGGCTACACCTTC. Protein sequence: CSAARRQYYGYTF.

The chain has TRBV18 and TRBJ1-4; TRBD1 matches at 8 bases. The CDR3 is 15 amino acids. The trim removed 3 bases at V and 3 bases at J, leaving 3 bases unmatched. The germline V gene encodes CDR1 KGHSH and CDR2 LQKENI. This chain's CDR3 is CASSPRGQANEKLFF. The CDR3 nucleotides read TGTGCCAGCTCACCCAGGGGGCAGGCTAATGAAAAACTGTTTTTT.

This rearrangement joins TRBV19 to TRBJ2-2; the match to TRBD2 covers 8 bases. This CDR3 is 20 amino acids long. V lost 5 bases and J lost 0; bases outside the gene matches: 17. Germline-derived CDR1 and CDR2 are LNHDA and SQIVND (reference sequence). CDR3 residues: CASSSRQVRTSLSNTGELFF. As DNA, the CDR3 is TGTGCCAGTAGTTCACGACAGGTACGGACTAGCTTATCGAACACCGGGGAGCTGTTTTTT.

This chain links TRBV5-1 with TRBJ1-2; D may be TRBD1 (5 bases). The CDR3 consists of 14 residues. Trimming removed 0 bases from V and 6 bases from J, with 12 bases in between. Germline-derived CDR1 and CDR2 are SGHRS and YFSETQ. The CDR3 reads CASSLALGEDGYTF. The CDR3, as DNA: TGCGCCAGCAGCTTGGCGTTGGGGGAGGATGGCTACACCTTC.

The chain is built from TRBV5-6 and TRBJ1-4; D call uncertain. The CDR3 spans 12 residues. With 4 bases removed from V and 8 bases from J, the gap between germline ends came to 9 bases. CDR1 SGHDT and CDR2 YYEEEE come from the germline V gene. The CDR3 reads CASSPGREKLFF. The CDR3 DNA is TGTGCCAGCAGCCCTGGGAGGGAAAAACTGTTTTTT.

The CDR3 spells CASSLRGTGASYEQYF. In DNA form, the CDR3 reads TGTGCCAGCAGCTTAAGAGGGACAGGGGCTTCCTACGAGCAGTACTTC. The chain uses TRBV7-9 and TRBJ2-7; TRBD1 agrees at 10 bases. This CDR3 has 16 residues. Trimming removed 2 bases from V and 1 base from J; junction bases left unmatched: 5. Germline loops: CDR1 SEHNR, CDR2 FQNEAQ (reference sequence).

In DNA, the CDR3 is TGTGCCACCAGTGATTCTAGGGACTCGGGTCGGCGTCGGTACTTC. Its protein is CATSDSRDSGRRRYF. The chain employs TRBV24-1 and TRBJ2-7; D might be TRBD2 (6 bases). The CDR3 totals 15 residues. The V gene lost 2 bases and the J gene lost 12 bases, with 22 bases spanning the gap. Germline V gives CDR1 KGHDR, CDR2 SFDVKD.

The chain carries TRBV5-1 and TRBJ2-5, with TRBD2 identical over 11 bases. With V trimmed by 4 bases and J by 4 bases, 15 bases remained unmatched. This CDR3 has 18 amino acids. Germline V gene sequence: CDR1 SGHRS, CDR2 YFSETQ. The CDR3 reads CASSRYTLAGGRRETQYF. DNA of the CDR3: TGCGCCAGCAGCCGCTATACCTTAGCGGGAGGGCGCAGAGAGACCCAGTACTTC.

This clone was seen more than once but under ten times. The chain recombines TRBV9 with TRBJ1-5, with D unclear. Germline V gives CDR1 SGDLS, CDR2 YYNGEE. Trimming stripped 4 bases from V and 4 bases from J, with 6 bases between. The CDR3 spans 12 residues. The CDR3 loop reads CASSSENQPQHF. The CDR3 DNA sequence: TGTGCCAGCAGCTCTGAAAATCAGCCCCAGCATTTT.